These 5 T cell receptor beta chains came from one sample sequenced in a study of blood T cell repertoires in COVID-19 (dated by TCRdb to between 2020 and 2021). Library construction relied on the immunoSEQ multiplex PCR assay. Here the immuneACCESS table is served through TCRdb, limited to in-frame sequences with V and J called. Missing clones are a known gap in these copies; in checked studies unresolved V genes cover under half, and the rest lacks a known reason. The sample has approximately 74,000 clones on record, approximately 75% of them singletons. The leading ten clones occupy approximately 45% of the sample. Sequencing was done on a sample of peripheral blood. The receptor source for this set is a human donor in a cohort sampled during active COVID-19.

The chain joins TRBV28 to TRBJ2-1; 9 nucleotides line up with TRBD1. CDR1 is MDHEN, CDR2 SYDVKM, per germline. CDR3 length: 16 residues. Trimming at V came to 5 bases and at J to 4 bases, leaving 9 bases not matched to a gene. The CDR3 sequence: CASSLRQGGHYNEQFF. The DNA for the CDR3 is TGTGCCAGCAGTCTCCGACAGGGGGGGCATTACAATGAGCAGTTCTTC.

The chain joins TRBV6-2 or TRBV6-3 to TRBJ2-7, with TRBD2 as a possible D gene (6 bases). The germline gives CDR1 MNHEY, CDR2 SVGEGT. V shed 5 bases and J shed 0 bases, with 14 bases lying between them. This CDR3 contains 15 residues. The CDR3 sequence: CASSTERDSSYEQYF. The CDR3 bases are TGTGCCAGCAGTACCGAACGGGACTCCTCCTACGAGCAGTACTTC.

The chain couples TRBV5-1 to TRBJ2-2; 8 bases are shared with TRBD1. CDR1 is SGHRS and CDR2 is YFSETQ in the germline V gene. Unmatched junction bases numbered 6, after V lost 2 bases and J lost 0 bases. There are 17 residues in the CDR3. The CDR3 sequence is CASSFTPGGTNTGELFF. CDR3 DNA sequence: TGCGCCAGCAGCTTCACCCCAGGGGGCACGAACACCGGGGAGCTGTTTTTT.

The chain is built from TRBV5-6 and TRBJ2-1, with D unclear. Trimming pared 5 bases from V and 2 bases from J, leaving 11 bases between. The CDR3 covers 14 residues. CDR1 and CDR2 from the germline V gene are SGHDT and YYEEEE. In DNA form, the CDR3 reads TGTGCCAGCAGACCACAACAGACCTACAATGAGCAGTTCTTC. Amino acid sequence: CASRPQQTYNEQFF.

The chain couples TRBV19 to TRBJ2-7; D is perhaps TRBD2 (5 bases). The germline V and J ends were trimmed by 5 bases and 0 bases, with 8 bases remaining between them. This CDR3 has 13 residues. Germline values: CDR1 LNHDA, CDR2 SQIVND (reference sequence). The CDR3 sequence is CASSQEGSYEQYF. DNA for the CDR3: TGTGCCAGTAGTCAAGAGGGCTCCTACGAGCAGTACTTC.